This is a list of T cell receptor beta chains from one sample in a study of T cell changes during pregnancy in multiple sclerosis. Some clones are missing from TCRdb's copy, which holds only in-frame ones; the method was immunoSEQ multiplex PCR. The sample lists roughly 70,000 clones; 90% were seen once. The sequenced sample was peripheral blood, obtained in the third trimester of pregnancy. The receptor source for this set is a female donor with multiple sclerosis, enrolled in a pregnancy study. Each CDR3 is given with its conserved first and last residue. The D gene is left open where the match is weak. Clone size is shown for a subset of rows, as once, few, many or a class of expanded clone.

>-|TRBJ1-3|-|TRBV6-6
TGTGCCAGCAGAGACAGAACTTACTCTGGAAACACCATATATTTT
CASRDRTYSGNTIYF
>-|TRBJ1-1|-|TRBV11-3
TGTGCCAGCAGCTTAGGGACAGACACTGAAGCTTTCTTT
CASSLGTDTEAFF
>-|TRBJ1-3|-|TRBV7-9
TGTGCCAGCAGCGTATCGGGACACGTCCACTCTGGAAACACCATATATTTT
CASSVSGHVHSGNTIYF
>-|TRBJ1-4|-|TRBV4-2
TGTGCCAGCAGCCAAGGGTGGGCGGGAGGAGAAAAACTGTTTTTT
CASSQGWAGGEKLFF
>-|TRBJ1-1|-|TRBV6-1
TGTGCCAGCAGAAAGGGGCACACTGAAGCTTTCTTT
CASRKGHTEAFF
>-|TRBJ1-6|-|TRBV7-2
TGTGCCAGCAGCTTTAATACAGGTTTGGGGTCACCCCTCCACTTT
CASSFNTGLGSPLHF
>-|TRBJ2-5|-|TRBV18
TGTGCCAGCTCACGACAGGATCCTGCTCAAGAGACCCAGTACTTC
CASSRQDPAQETQYF
>-|TRBJ1-1|-|TRBV5-1
TGCGCCAGCCAAAATCGACAGAACACTGAAGCTTTCTTT
CASQNRQNTEAFF
>TRBD2|TRBJ2-3|-|TRBV9
TGTGCCAGCAGCTCCCGACTAGCCGTCGCTGGCACAGATACGCAGTATTTT
CASSSRLAVAGTDTQYF
>-|TRBJ1-2|-|TRBV25-1
TGTGCCAGCAGTTTGACAGCTAACTATGGCTACACCTTC
CASSLTANYGYTF
>-|TRBJ2-7|-|TRBV7-9
TGTGCCAGCAGCCCCAGACTCGCGGCGACCTACGAGCAGTACTTC
CASSPRLAATYEQYF
>-|TRBJ2-5|once|TRBV5-4
TGTGCCAGCAGCCCGACAGTGCGCCAAGAGACCCAGTACTTC
CASSPTVRQETQYF
>-|TRBJ2-2|-|TRBV10-3
TGTGCCATCAGGCCGGGACAAAACACCGGGGAGCTGTTTTTT
CAIRPGQNTGELFF
>TRBD2|TRBJ2-7|-|TRBV7-2
TGTGCCAGCAGCTTAAGTAGCGGGGGGTACGAGCAGTACTTC
CASSLSSGGYEQYF
>-|TRBJ2-2|-|TRBV5-4
TGTGCCAGCAGCTTGGCTAGACAGCAGTTCAACACCGGGGAGCTGTTTTTT
CASSLARQQFNTGELFF
>-|TRBJ2-5|once|TRBV4-3
TGCGCCAGCAGCCAGGACGGGACTTTCGGGGTGACCCAGTACTTC
CASSQDGTFGVTQYF
>-|TRBJ1-6|-|TRBV7-2
TGTGCCAGTGGCCCGGGTAATTCACCCCTCCACTTT
CASGPGNSPLHF
>-|TRBJ2-5|-|TRBV29-1
TGCAGCGTCATCTCCGGTCGGGACTCCTATGTGGAGACCCAGTACTTC
CSVISGRDSYVETQYF
>-|TRBJ2-1|-|TRBV6-1
TGTGCCAGCAGTGAAGTGAGACAGGACCCCTACAATGAGCAGTTCTTC
CASSEVRQDPYNEQFF
>-|TRBJ1-3|-|TRBV25-1
TGTGCCAGCAGTGATTTAACATTCTCTGGAAACACCATATATTTT
CASSDLTFSGNTIYF
>-|TRBJ1-3|-|TRBV2
TGTGCCAGCAGTTCTCGAAACACCATATATTTT
CASSSRNTIYF
>TRBD1|TRBJ1-1|-|TRBV4-1
TGCGCCAGCAGCGCGGGACAGGGGGTCACTGAAGCTTTCTTT
CASSAGQGVTEAFF
>TRBD1|TRBJ2-7|-|TRBV27
TGTGCCAGCAGCAAGGGGGACCCGGGACAGGGCTACGAGCAGTACTTC
CASSKGDPGQGYEQYF
>-|TRBJ1-1|-|TRBV7-2
TGTGCCAGCAGCATAACAGGGACACGAGGCCTTGAAGCTTTCTTT
CASSITGTRGLEAFF
>-|TRBJ2-4|-|TRBV11-2
TGTGCCAGCAGCCCATTGCAGGGAAATCGGCACATTCAGTACTTC
CASSPLQGNRHIQYF
>-|TRBJ2-7|-|TRBV20-1
TGCAGTGCTACTTTAGAAGACGAGCAGTACTTC
CSATLEDEQYF
>-|TRBJ1-3|-|TRBV6-1
TGTGCCAGCAGTGGGTTCTCCTGGCAGGGAAACACCATATATTTT
CASSGFSWQGNTIYF
>TRBD1|TRBJ2-5|-|TRBV28
TGTGCCAGCAGTTTCCCCAATCCCAGGGGGATACCCCAAGAGACCCAGTACTTC
CASSFPNPRGIPQETQYF
>-|TRBJ1-4|-|TRBV5-6
TGTGCCAGCAGCTTGCGGGGTGATGAAAAACTGTTTTTT
CASSLRGDEKLFF
>TRBD1|TRBJ1-5|few|TRBV30
TGTGCCTGGAGTGCACAGGGGGATCAGCCCCAGCATTTT
CAWSAQGDQPQHF
>-|TRBJ2-3|-|TRBV11-3
TGTGCCAGCAGCTTAAGACAGGGCACAGATACGCAGTATTTT
CASSLRQGTDTQYF
>-|TRBJ1-4|-|TRBV6-1
TGTGCCAGCAGTGACCAGGGACTCTCTTCGGTAAAAAATGAAAAACTGTTTTTT
CASSDQGLSSVKNEKLFF
>-|TRBJ2-3|-|TRBV7-2
TGTGCCAGCAACAACGGGCCTGGGAGGCCACTGGGAGATACGCAGTATTTT
CASNNGPGRPLGDTQYF
>TRBD1|TRBJ2-7|-|TRBV30
TGTGCCTTGAAAGGGACAGCCTACGAGCAGTACTTC
CALKGTAYEQYF
>-|TRBJ2-3|-|TRBV7-3
TGTGCCAGCAGCTTAACGGAGAACACAGATACGCAGTATTTT
CASSLTENTDTQYF
>TRBD2|TRBJ2-7|once|TRBV6-5
TGTGCCAGCAGTACTAGCGGCTACGAGCAGTACTTC
CASSTSGYEQYF
>-|TRBJ1-2|few|TRBV30
TGTGCCTGGAACCGTGTCGGACAGCGAAATGGCTACACCTTC
CAWNRVGQRNGYTF
>-|TRBJ1-3|-|TRBV6-5
TGTGCCAGCAGTTATGGCAGCGGGAACACCATATATTTT
CASSYGSGNTIYF
>-|TRBJ2-3|-|TRBV11-1
TGTGCCAGCAGCGGGGCCTACACAGATACGCAGTATTTT
CASSGAYTDTQYF
>-|TRBJ1-4|-|TRBV19
TGTGCCAGTAGCCGCATAGCCACTAATGAAAAACTGTTTTTT
CASSRIATNEKLFF
>-|TRBJ2-5|once|TRBV19
TGTGCCAGTAGTATACAGGGAAAACAAGAGACCCAGTACTTC
CASSIQGKQETQYF
>-|TRBJ2-3|-|TRBV30
TGTGCCTGGAGTACCACCCCTGGCGGGAGCACAGATACGCAGTATTTT
CAWSTTPGGSTDTQYF
>-|TRBJ2-1|few|TRBV10-3
TGTGCCATCAGTGATCATACGAAACGGGGGGCCAATGAGCAGTTCTTC
CAISDHTKRGANEQFF
>-|TRBJ2-5|-|TRBV2
TGTGCCAGCAGTGAATTTGGCGGCGAGACCCAGTACTTC
CASSEFGGETQYF
>TRBD1|TRBJ2-1|-|TRBV27
TGTGCCAGCAGTGTTAAGGGGACAGGGGGCGCCTACAATGAGCAGTTCTTC
CASSVKGTGGAYNEQFF
>-|TRBJ1-1|-|TRBV6-4
TGTGCCAGCAGTGTGGAGGGCAACACTGAAGCTTTCTTT
CASSVEGNTEAFF
>-|TRBJ2-7|-|TRBV7-8
TGTGCCAGCAGCTTAGGAACAAGGACTAACGAGCAGTACTTC
CASSLGTRTNEQYF
>-|TRBJ1-1|-|TRBV2
TGTGCCAGCAGACCCCAGATGAACACTGAAGCTTTCTTT
CASRPQMNTEAFF
>-|TRBJ2-4|-|TRBV7-2
TGTGCCAGCAGCTACGACTATTCAGGGGGGAACATTCAGTACTTC
CASSYDYSGGNIQYF
>-|TRBJ1-2|-|TRBV4-3
TGCGCCAGCACCCCTCATTTGGAGACGGGGGAGGAGGCCACCTTC
CASTPHLETGEEATF
>-|TRBJ2-3|-|TRBV5-1
TGCGCCAGCAGACATCCGGGACACCCCACAGATACGCAGTATTTT
CASRHPGHPTDTQYF
>-|TRBJ1-4|-|TRBV7-8
TGTGCCAGCAGCGCACAGGTAGCAACTAATGAAAAACTGTTTTTT
CASSAQVATNEKLFF
>TRBD2|TRBJ2-1|-|TRBV6-1
TGTGCCAGCAGGAAAACTAGCGGCTACAATGAGCAGTTCTTC
CASRKTSGYNEQFF
>TRBD1|TRBJ1-2|-|TRBV11-1
TGTGCCAGCAGCTTAAGGACACAGGGGCAATTGGGCTACACCTTC
CASSLRTQGQLGYTF
>TRBD1|TRBJ1-2|once|TRBV7-9
TGTGCCAGCAGCCCAAGGACAGGTGAGGGCTACACCTTC
CASSPRTGEGYTF
>-|TRBJ1-2|once|TRBV7-6
TGTGCCAGCAGTTTGGGCGGCTACACCTTC
CASSLGGYTF
>-|TRBJ2-2|-|TRBV5-1
TGCGCCAGCAGCCCCAACAGGGAGGGCACCGGGGAGCTGTTTTTT
CASSPNREGTGELFF
>TRBD2|TRBJ2-1|-|TRBV11-3
TGTGCCAGCAGCTCCTCTAGCGGGAGGTCTTTTCATGAGCAGTTCTTC
CASSSSSGRSFHEQFF
>-|TRBJ1-2|-|TRBV5-1
TGCGCCAGCAGCTTGGAGCCGACAGAAGGTGGTGGCTACACCTTC
CASSLEPTEGGGYTF